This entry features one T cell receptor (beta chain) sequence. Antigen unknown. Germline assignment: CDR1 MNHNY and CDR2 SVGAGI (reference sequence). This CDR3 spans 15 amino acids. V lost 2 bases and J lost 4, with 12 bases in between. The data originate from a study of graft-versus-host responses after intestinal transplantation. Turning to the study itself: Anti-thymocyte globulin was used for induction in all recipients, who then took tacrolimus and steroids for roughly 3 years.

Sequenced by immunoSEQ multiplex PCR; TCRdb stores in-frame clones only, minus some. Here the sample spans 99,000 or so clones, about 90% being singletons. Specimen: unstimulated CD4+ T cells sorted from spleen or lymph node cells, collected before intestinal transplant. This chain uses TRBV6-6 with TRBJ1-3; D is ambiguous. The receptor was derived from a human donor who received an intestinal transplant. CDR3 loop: CASSYGPQLGNTIYF. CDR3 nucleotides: TGTGCCAGCAGTTACGGACCTCAGCTCGGAAACACCATATATTTT.